Given below is one T cell receptor (beta chain) in context. The antigen is undetermined. The data were obtained in a study of T cells expressing NK-cell markers. In the study overall: Among eight sequenced donors, seven carried HCMV seropositivity while one was seronegative.

Study outcomes and limitations: Of CD8+ T cells, roughly 1.0-7.0% belonged to dominant NKG2C+ clonotypes in five or six donors.

The CDR3 loop spans 14 amino acids. The germline V gene encodes CDR1 MNHEY and CDR2 SMNVEV (reference sequence). 5'RACE template switching with UMIs generated TCR beta cDNA. TCRdb reprocessed the 5' RACE reads and stores each CDR3 protein as one record, lacking DNA. The record lists over 120,000 distinct CDR3 sequences, of which the ten most abundant hold around 12%. Material: blood T cells: a sorted CD56 or NKG2C T cell subset, CD4+ or CD8+ T cells, or bulk PBMC T cells (not recorded which). The source is a young man in good health. This chain connects TRBV27 to TRBJ2-5; TCRdb's D gene call, TRBD1, goes unchecked for lack of DNA. CDR3 region: CASSFVGGAETQYF.